These 10 T cell receptor beta chains originate from one sample sequenced in a study of shared clonotypes between healthy human individuals. Cells designated naive CD8 were CD45RO-negative and were positively selected for CCR7, with terminally differentiated effector memory CD45RA+ cells excluded. Data came from immunoSEQ multiplex PCR; TCRdb stores just in-frame clones and leaves some out. The data show approximately 600,000 clones, approximately 95% seen once. The specimen was naive CD8+ T cells sorted from blood. All receptors come from a woman between 25 and 40 years old in good health.

The chain uses TRBV11-2 and TRBJ2-5; TRBD2 matches 8 bases. From germline, CDR1 is SGHAT and CDR2 FQNNGV. Trimming cost V 3 bases and J 4 bases; bases outside gene matches: 7. The length of the CDR3 is 15 residues. DNA for the CDR3: TGTGCCAGCAGCTTCTTAGCGGGATTGGGAGAGACCCAGTACTTC. Its translation: CASSFLAGLGETQYF.

The chain recombines TRBV5-6 with TRBJ1-5; D unclear. The V end lost 0 bases, the J end lost 4 bases, and 8 bases lay between the germline ends. CDR1 is SGHDT, CDR2 YYEEEE, per germline. There are 14 residues in the CDR3. The CDR3 sequence is CASSLGQSNQPQHF. The CDR3 DNA follows: TGTGCCAGCAGCTTGGGGCAGAGTAATCAGCCCCAGCATTTT.

This clone was counted only a few times. The chain links TRBV30 to TRBJ1-1, with D hard to call. Germline V gene lookup returns CDR1 GTSNPN and CDR2 SVGIG (reference sequence). Trimming cost V 0 bases and J 5 bases, with 7 bases left between them. The CDR3 has 12 amino acids. CDR3: CAWSVLGTEAFF. CDR3 DNA: TGTGCCTGGAGTGTACTGGGGACTGAAGCTTTCTTT.

The rearrangement links TRBV5-4 to TRBJ1-2; no reliable D call. Trimming cost V 4 bases and J 2 bases, with 15 bases left between them. The germline V gene has CDR1 SGHNT and CDR2 YYREEE (reference sequence). CDR3 length: 15 residues. The CDR3 sequence: CASSPGGRENYGYTF. The CDR3 DNA reads TGTGCCAGCAGCCCCGGAGGCCGAGAGAACTATGGCTACACCTTC.

Remarks on this clone: Additional DNA sequences in this sample encode the identical CDR3. The chain uses TRBV6-1 and TRBJ2-7; the D is unclear. The CDR3 extends over 14 amino acids. V was shortened by 1 base and J by 0 bases, with 7 bases between the two germline ends. Germline V CDR1 and CDR2: MNHNS, SASEGT. Here the CDR3 DNA reads TGTGCCAGCAGTGAAGAAGGCAGCTCCTACGAGCAGTACTTC. It is translated as CASSEEGSSYEQYF.

The V and J genes are TRBV13 and TRBJ1-2; 7 positions match TRBD1. The CDR3 length is 14 residues. V trimming: 6 bases; J trimming: 4 bases; junction bases outside the gene matches: 8. Germline V lookup: CDR1 PRHDT, CDR2 FYEKMQ (reference sequence). The CDR3 sequence: CASSSGTAFYGYTF. CDR3 nucleotides: TGTGCCAGCAGTTCTGGGACAGCTTTCTATGGCTACACCTTC.

The rearrangement uses TRBV11-2 and TRBJ2-3; 13 nucleotides line up with TRBD2. Germline CDR1 and CDR2: SGHAT and FQNNGV. The ends lost 3 bases at V and 7 bases at J; junction bases unmatched: 1. This CDR3 contains 14 residues. The CDR3, as DNA: TGTGCCAGCAGCTTGACTAGCGGGAGGAATACGCAGTATTTT. Translated: CASSLTSGRNTQYF.

The V call is TRBV28, the J call TRBJ1-2, with D possibly TRBD1 on 6 matching bases. Trimming removed 4 bases from V and 1 base from J, with 10 bases in between. This CDR3 contains 14 residues. Germline V gives CDR1 MDHEN, CDR2 SYDVKM. The CDR3: CASSSDRFNYGYTF. CDR3 coding DNA: TGTGCCAGCAGTTCGGACAGATTTAACTATGGCTACACCTTC.

The chain carries TRBV9 and TRBJ2-7; 8 nucleotides agree with TRBD2. Germline loops: CDR1 SGDLS, CDR2 YYNGEE. The CDR3 is 15 amino acids. V shed 0 bases and J 4 bases; nucleotides not matched to a gene: 6. CDR3 loop: CASSVDTSGGYEQYF. CDR3 in DNA: TGTGCCAGCAGCGTAGATACTAGCGGTGGATACGAGCAGTACTTC.

The J gene is TRBJ1-5, the V gene TRBV28; possibly TRBD1 for D (5 bases). The CDR3 extends over 14 amino acids. Trimming stripped 8 bases from V and 3 bases from J, with 14 bases between. Germline loops: CDR1 MDHEN, CDR2 SYDVKM. The CDR3 reads CASASGPINQPQHF. CDR3 in DNA: TGTGCCAGCGCGTCGGGACCGATCAATCAGCCCCAGCATTTT.